Listed below are T cell receptor beta chains from one sample, sequenced in a study of blood T cell repertoires in COVID-19. Data came from immunoSEQ multiplex PCR; TCRdb stores just in-frame clones and leaves some out. The sample includes approximately 450,000 clones, 80% to 90% of them seen just once. The material sequenced was PBMCs or T cells enriched from blood (not recorded which). Every receptor here comes from a man aged 30-40 years who had recovered from COVID-19. CDR3s include the opening cysteine and the closing phenylalanine or tryptophan. D genes are given only for firm matches. The size of a clone is reported for some rows only, either as once, few or many, or as a class for expanded clones.

size	J	D	V	CDR3	DNA
-	TRBJ1-6	TRBD1	TRBV6-4	CASSRDRGSPLHF	TGTGCCAGCAGCCGGGACAGGGGTTCACCCCTCCACTTT
-	TRBJ1-5	TRBD1	TRBV6-2/TRBV6-3	CASSYTTGEPYSNQPQHF	TGTGCCAGCAGTTACACTACAGGGGAACCATATAGCAATCAGCCCCAGCATTTT
-	TRBJ1-1	TRBD1	TRBV7-8	CASSLPGGGLDWAEAFF	TGTGCCAGCAGCTTGCCAGGGGGAGGCCTTGATTGGGCTGAAGCTTTCTTT
-	TRBJ2-3	-	TRBV7-2	CASSLGSSTDTQYF	TGTGCCAGCAGCTTAGGTTCAAGCACAGATACGCAGTATTTT
once	TRBJ2-3	-	TRBV11-2	CASSLEGAYTDTQYF	TGTGCCAGCAGCTTAGAAGGGGCCTACACAGATACGCAGTATTTT
once	TRBJ1-2	-	TRBV4-1	CASSRDSGYTF	TGCGCCAGCAGCCGAGACAGTGGCTACACCTTC
-	TRBJ1-1	-	TRBV7-9	CASSLSENTEAFF	TGTGCCAGCAGCTTATCAGAGAACACTGAAGCTTTCTTT
-	TRBJ2-1	TRBD2	TRBV6-4	CASSDPLAFLPNEQFF	TGTGCCAGCAGTGACCCACTAGCGTTTTTGCCTAATGAGCAGTTCTTC
-	TRBJ2-1	-	TRBV9	CASSVGLVNEQFF	TGTGCCAGCAGCGTAGGGCTAGTCAATGAGCAGTTCTTC
-	TRBJ2-7	-	TRBV12-3/TRBV12-4	CASSFQAYEQYF	TGTGCCAGCAGTTTTCAGGCCTACGAGCAGTACTTC
-	TRBJ2-3	-	TRBV3-1/TRBV3-2	CASSLSGPDTQYF	TGTGCCAGCAGCTTAAGTGGGCCAGATACGCAGTATTTT
-	TRBJ1-1	-	TRBV10-3	CAITAGLLDTEAFF	TGTGCCATCACCGCCGGTTTATTGGACACTGAAGCTTTCTTT
-	TRBJ1-3	-	TRBV20-1	CSASMGTSSGNTIYF	TGCAGTGCTAGTATGGGCACCTCCTCTGGAAACACCATATATTTT
-	TRBJ2-3	TRBD2	TRBV4-1	CASSPLALAGVAEADTQYF	TGCGCCAGCAGCCCGTTAGCTCTAGCGGGAGTTGCGGAAGCAGATACGCAGTATTTT
-	TRBJ2-7	-	TRBV24-1	CATSEASVGIYEQYF	TGTGCCACCAGTGAGGCCTCCGTCGGGATCTACGAGCAGTACTTC
-	TRBJ1-2	-	TRBV28	CASSQPGTGWYGYTF	TGTGCCAGCAGTCAGCCGGGAACAGGGTGGTATGGCTACACCTTC
-	TRBJ1-4	-	TRBV6-7	CASTLPQGRGKLFF	TGTGCCAGCACCCTCCCCCAGGGCCGGGGGAAACTGTTTTTT
-	TRBJ1-2	TRBD1	TRBV5-6	CASRPTGVLANYGYTF	TGTGCCAGCAGACCGACAGGGGTTTTAGCTAACTATGGCTACACCTTC
-	TRBJ2-1	TRBD2	TRBV3-1/TRBV3-2	CASSQVAGGPDEQFF	TGTGCCAGCAGCCAAGTAGCGGGAGGGCCCGATGAGCAGTTCTTC
-	TRBJ1-2	-	TRBV7-6	CASSLAAGSNYGYTF	TGTGCCAGCAGCTTAGCTGCGGGCAGCAACTATGGCTACACCTTC
-	TRBJ1-5	-	TRBV29-1	CSVERGYQPQHF	TGCAGCGTTGAGCGAGGGTATCAGCCCCAGCATTTT
-	TRBJ2-1	TRBD1	TRBV19	CASSTPGQGYNEQFF	TGTGCCAGTAGTACCCCGGGACAGGGTTACAATGAGCAGTTCTTC
-	TRBJ1-6	TRBD1	TRBV5-1	CASSSGQGNSPLHF	TGCGCCAGCAGCTCGGGACAGGGGAATTCACCCCTCCACTTT
-	TRBJ2-2	TRBD1	TRBV3-1/TRBV3-2	CASSQPRGRGNTGELFF	TGTGCCAGCAGCCAACCGAGGGGGCGCGGAAACACCGGGGAGCTGTTTTTT
-	TRBJ1-6	-	TRBV2	CASRAPDLAKLHF	TGTGCCAGCAGGGCCCCGGACTTAGCGAAACTCCACTTT
-	TRBJ1-4	-	TRBV7-9	CASRRDVGREKLFF	TGTGCCAGCAGGCGGGACGTAGGGAGGGAAAAACTGTTTTTT
once	TRBJ2-1	TRBD2	TRBV28	CASSLAGGTEQFF	TGTGCCAGCAGCCTAGCGGGAGGGACTGAGCAGTTCTTC
-	TRBJ2-7	TRBD1	TRBV6-5	CASSYSRGQGAYEQYF	TGTGCCAGCAGTTACTCTCGGGGACAGGGAGCCTACGAGCAGTACTTC
-	TRBJ2-7	-	TRBV5-3	CVRSLGPKGLMNYEQYF	TGTGTCAGAAGCTTGGGTCCGAAGGGACTGATGAACTACGAGCAGTACTTC
-	TRBJ2-7	-	TRBV6-5	CASRSGETGSYEQYF	TGTGCCAGCAGGTCAGGGGAAACAGGGTCCTACGAGCAGTACTTC
-	TRBJ2-2	-	TRBV7-9	CASSQGTGELFF	TGTGCCAGCAGCCAGGGGACCGGGGAGCTGTTTTTT